This T cell receptor (beta chain) is drawn from a study of blood T cell repertoires in COVID-19. Study-level background: The analysed material was cDNA or gDNA that came from T cells, B-cell-depleted T cells, or PBMCs.

This clone was found once. The CDR3 is 15 amino acids. The junction had 3 bases not matched to a gene; V was cut back by 4 bases and J by 5 bases. The V gene's germline CDR1 is SGHAT and CDR2 FQNNGV. During active infection, Seattle patients enrolled and were then monitored through disease. Here immunoSEQ multiplex PCR was the method, and the copy in TCRdb shows in-frame clones only, minus some. The sample contains about 410,000 clones, around 89% of which appear only once. The specimen was peripheral blood. This sequence originates from a woman aged 40 to 50 with COVID-19, enrolled during active disease. The chain uses TRBV11-2 and TRBJ2-1; 12 bases are a match to TRBD2. Here the CDR3 reads CASSSGLAGNNEQFF. For the CDR3, the DNA is TGTGCCAGCAGCTCGGGACTAGCGGGCAACAATGAGCAGTTCTTC. The whole variable domain, remainder taken from reference TRBV11-2 and TRBJ2-1, is EAGVAQSPRYKIIEKRQSVAFWCNPISGHATLYWYQQILGQGPKLLIQFQNNGVVDDSQLPKDRFSAERLKGVDSTLKIQPAKLEDSAVYLCASSSGLAGNNEQFFGPGTRLTVL.